This TCR beta chain emerged from a study of Siglec-9 on CD8 T cells in melanoma (dated by TCRdb to the late 2010s). The study in broad terms: Siglec-9 expression on CD8+ T cells and the role of Siglec-9 in regulating T cells in the melanoma tumor microenvironment were investigated in the study.

Beyond this particular receptor, the publication reports: According to the report, an effector memory CD8+ T-cell subset that seemed to build up inside melanoma tumors was both marked and regulated by Siglec-9.

The germline V gene (reference sequence) sets CDR1 to MNHEY and CDR2 to SMNVEV. The CDR3 runs 15 residues from the cysteine to the phenylalanine. Only the CDR3 DNA is retained, 45 bases long and in frame from the first base. V is cut back by 6 bases and J by 2 bases, with 7 bases in the junction unmatched. Worth noting for this clone: Its antigen remains unidentified. Nothing much larger sits one base from this clone, and base qualities are not available.

The library came from the immunoSEQ multiplex PCR assay. TCRdb provides this immuneACCESS table in a form limited to in-frame rearrangements. Some clones are lacking; in checked studies, under half of them reflect an unresolved V gene, and why the rest are absent is not known. In all, the sample holds about 36,000 clones, and 80% to 85% of those were seen once. The biggest ten clones account for under 2% of the sample. The receptor's source is a human donor in good health. Recombination connected TRBV27 to TRBJ2-7; TRBD2 fits 10 bases in the junction. Sequencing was done on a sample of Siglec-9- CD8+ T cells sorted from blood. Taken with the paper, the label for cell subset or site translates to: CD8 T cells lacking Siglec-9. The DNA sequence reads TGTGCCAGCAGCCTCGAGAGCGGGGGGGCCTACGAGCAGTACTTC. Its coded protein is CASSLESGGAYEQYF.